The 2 T cell receptor beta chains presented below share a single source sample, sequenced in a study of blood T cell repertoires in COVID-19. Clones were sequenced by immunoSEQ multiplex PCR, and TCRdb holds only the in-frame ones, with some missing. This sample has roughly 31,000 clones, with 75% to 90% found just once. Sequencing used peripheral blood. These receptors were taken from a man aged 80 or over with acute or convalescent COVID-19.

V and J are TRBV9 and TRBJ2-1; 7 bases are a match to TRBD1. The V segment lost 4 bases and the J segment 7 bases; nucleotides outside the gene matches: 8. CDR1 and CDR2 (germline): SGDLS, YYNGEE. This CDR3 has 14 residues. CDR3 nucleotides: TGTGCCAGCAGCATTAGGACAGGCCGAAATGAGCAGTTCTTC. Residues: CASSIRTGRNEQFF.

The chain is built from TRBV5-6 and TRBJ2-7, with D unclear. Trimming removed 1 base from V and 4 bases from J, with 15 bases in between. Per germline, CDR1 SGHDT and CDR2 YYEEEE. The CDR3 length is 15 residues. CDR3 DNA sequence: TGTGCCAGCAGCTTGTTCTCCAGTGGCCTTTACGAGCAGTACTTC. Protein product: CASSLFSSGLYEQYF.